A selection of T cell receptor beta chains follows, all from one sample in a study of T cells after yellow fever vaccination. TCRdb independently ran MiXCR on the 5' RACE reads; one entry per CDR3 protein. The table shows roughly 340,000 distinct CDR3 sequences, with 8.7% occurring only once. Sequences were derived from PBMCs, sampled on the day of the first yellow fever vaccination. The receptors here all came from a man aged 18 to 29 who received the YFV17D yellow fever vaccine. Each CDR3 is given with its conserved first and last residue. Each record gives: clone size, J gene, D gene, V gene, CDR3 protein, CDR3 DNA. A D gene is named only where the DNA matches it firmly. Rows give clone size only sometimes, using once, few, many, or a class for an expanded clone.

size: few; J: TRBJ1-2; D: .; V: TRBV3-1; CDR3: CASRHTTGFYGYTF; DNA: TGTGCCAGCAGGCACACGACAGGCTTCTATGGCTACACCTTC
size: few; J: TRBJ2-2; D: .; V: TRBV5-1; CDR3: CASSLVGQGSTGELFF; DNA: TGCGCCAGCAGCTTGGTAGGGCAGGGAAGCACCGGGGAGCTGTTTTTT
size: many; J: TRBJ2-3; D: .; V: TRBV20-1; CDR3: CSAIPPGTDTQYF; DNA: TGCAGTGCTATACCTCCAGGCACAGATACGCAGTATTTT
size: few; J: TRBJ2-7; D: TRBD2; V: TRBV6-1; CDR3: CASGRDGGGKAQYF; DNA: TGTGCCAGCGGAAGGGACGGCGGGGGTAAAGCACAGTACTTC
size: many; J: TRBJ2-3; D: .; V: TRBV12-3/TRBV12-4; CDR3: CASSPGGARTDTQYF; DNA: TGTGCCAGCAGCCCTGGAGGGGCGCGGACAGATACGCAGTATTTT
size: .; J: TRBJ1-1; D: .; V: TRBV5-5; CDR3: CASSLYRRDTEAFF; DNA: TGTGCCAGCAGCTTATACAGGAGGGACACTGAAGCTTTCTTT
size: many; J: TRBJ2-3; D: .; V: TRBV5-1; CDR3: CASSSLGTTDTQYF; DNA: TGCGCCAGCAGCTCCCTCGGTACCACAGATACGCAGTATTTT
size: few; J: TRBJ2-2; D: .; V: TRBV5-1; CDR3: CASSLTTVTNTGELFF; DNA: TGCGCCAGCAGCTTAACGACAGTAACCAACACCGGGGAGCTGTTTTTT
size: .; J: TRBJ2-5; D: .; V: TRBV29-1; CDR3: CSATVGQETQYF; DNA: TGCAGCGCAACAGTCGGCCAAGAGACCCAGTACTTC
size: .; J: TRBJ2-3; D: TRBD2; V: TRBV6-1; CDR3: CASSEALTSGGGTDTQYF; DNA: TGTGCCAGCAGTGAAGCGCTGACTAGCGGGGGCGGCACAGATACGCAGTATTTT
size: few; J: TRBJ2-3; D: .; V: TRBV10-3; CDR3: CAISAIWGSGPSTDTQYF; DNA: TGTGCCATCAGTGCGATTTGGGGGTCTGGACCTAGCACAGATACGCAGTATTTT
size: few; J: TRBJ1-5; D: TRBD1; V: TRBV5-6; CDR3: CASSTTGDGQPQHF; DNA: TGTGCCAGCAGCACGACAGGGGACGGACAGCCCCAGCATTTT
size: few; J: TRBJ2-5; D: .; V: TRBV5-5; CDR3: CASRRTPDSSYQETQYF; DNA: TGTGCCAGCAGGCGTACCCCGGACAGCTCGTACCAAGAGACCCAGTACTTC
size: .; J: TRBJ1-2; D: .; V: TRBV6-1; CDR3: CASSEGGTGGYTF; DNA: TGTGCCAGCAGTGAAGGTGGGACGGGCGGCTACACCTTC
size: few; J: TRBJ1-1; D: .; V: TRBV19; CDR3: CASTQGRLTEAFF; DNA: TGTGCCAGCACACAGGGTAGGCTCACTGAAGCTTTCTTT
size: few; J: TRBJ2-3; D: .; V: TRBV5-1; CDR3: CASSPGQAYTDTQYF; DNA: TGCGCCAGCAGCCCGGGGCAGGCGTACACAGATACGCAGTATTTT
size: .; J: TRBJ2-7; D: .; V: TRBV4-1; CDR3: CASSQVYVEHYEQYF; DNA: TGCGCCAGCAGCCAAGTGTATGTCGAACACTACGAGCAGTACTTC
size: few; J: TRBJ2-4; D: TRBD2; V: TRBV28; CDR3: CASSTLGGGNIQYF; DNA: TGTGCCAGCAGTACACTCGGGGGGGGGAACATTCAGTACTTC
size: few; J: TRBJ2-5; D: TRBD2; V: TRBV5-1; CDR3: CASNPAGGQETQYF; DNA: TGCGCCAGCAATCCAGCGGGGGGGCAAGAGACCCAGTACTTC
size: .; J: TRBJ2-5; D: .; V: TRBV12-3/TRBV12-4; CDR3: CASREGALRRETQYF; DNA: TGTGCCAGCAGGGAGGGGGCCTTACGACGGGAGACCCAGTACTTC
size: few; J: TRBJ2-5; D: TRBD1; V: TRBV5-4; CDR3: CASSARGPRETQYF; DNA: TGTGCCAGCAGCGCCAGGGGGCCGAGAGAGACCCAGTACTTC
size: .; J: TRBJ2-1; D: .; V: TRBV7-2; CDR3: CASSLLPRQVHNEQFF; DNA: TGTGCCAGCAGCCTCCTTCCACGACAGGTCCACAATGAGCAGTTCTTC
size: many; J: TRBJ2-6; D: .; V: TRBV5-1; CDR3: CASSFLGRGGGANVLTF; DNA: TGCGCCAGCAGCTTCCTCGGGAGAGGAGGTGGGGCCAACGTCCTGACTTTC
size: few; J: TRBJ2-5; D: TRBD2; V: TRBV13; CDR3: CASNRGGVQETQYF; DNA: TGTGCCAGCAACCGCGGGGGGGTCCAAGAGACCCAGTACTTC
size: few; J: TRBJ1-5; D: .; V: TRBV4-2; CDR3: CASSQTPRIQGNQPQHF; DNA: TGTGCCAGCAGCCAAACCCCGAGAATACAGGGCAATCAGCCCCAGCATTTT
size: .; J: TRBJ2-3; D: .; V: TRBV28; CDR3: CASTNSFGLDTQYF; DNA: TGTGCCAGCACCAACTCTTTTGGCTTGGATACGCAGTATTTT
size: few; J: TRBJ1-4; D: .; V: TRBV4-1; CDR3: CASSPAAGEKLFF; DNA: TGCGCCAGCAGCCCTGCGGCCGGGGAAAAACTGTTTTTT
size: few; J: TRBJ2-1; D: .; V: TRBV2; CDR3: CASSVRGEQFF; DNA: TGTGCCAGCAGTGTCCGCGGAGAGCAGTTCTTC
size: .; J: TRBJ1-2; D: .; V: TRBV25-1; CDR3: CASEGYGYTF; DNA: TGTGCCAGTGAGGGGTATGGCTACACCTTC
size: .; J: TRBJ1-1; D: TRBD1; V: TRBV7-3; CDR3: CASSPGDREGEAFF; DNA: TGTGCCAGCAGCCCAGGGGACAGGGAGGGGGAAGCTTTCTTT
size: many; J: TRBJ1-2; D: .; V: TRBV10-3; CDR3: CAITSGSGYTF; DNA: TGTGCCATCACATCGGGGTCTGGCTACACCTTC
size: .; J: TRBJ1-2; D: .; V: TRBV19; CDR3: CASTSLIDAIDRIGYTF; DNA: TGTGCCAGTACTTCCCTTATCGACGCGATAGATAGAATTGGCTACACCTTC
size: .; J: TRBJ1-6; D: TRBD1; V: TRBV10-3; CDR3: CAGQGEINNSPLHF; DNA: TGTGCCGGCCAGGGGGAGATCAATAATTCACCCCTCCACTTT
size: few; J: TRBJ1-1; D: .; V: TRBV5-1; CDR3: CASSSTGGGGTEAFF; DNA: TGCGCCAGCAGCTCAACGGGTGGAGGTGGCACTGAAGCTTTCTTT
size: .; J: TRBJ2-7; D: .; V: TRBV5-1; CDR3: CASSLSSDGYEQYF; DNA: TGCGCCAGCAGCTTGTCCTCGGATGGTTACGAGCAGTACTTC
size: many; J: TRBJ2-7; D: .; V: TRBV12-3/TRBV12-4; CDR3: CASSFGDTTYEQYF; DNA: TGTGCCAGCAGTTTCGGGGACACCACCTACGAGCAGTACTTC
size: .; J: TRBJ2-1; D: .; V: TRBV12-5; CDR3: CASGLGQGNEQFF; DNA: TGTGCTAGTGGTTTGGGTCAGGGGAATGAGCAGTTCTTC
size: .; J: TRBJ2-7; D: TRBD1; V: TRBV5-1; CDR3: CASRSLTGASYEQYF; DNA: TGCGCCAGCAGGTCTTTGACAGGGGCGTCCTACGAGCAGTACTTC
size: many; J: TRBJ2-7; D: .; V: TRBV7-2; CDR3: CASSFLPYEQYF; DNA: TGTGCCAGCAGCTTCCTCCCCTACGAGCAGTACTTC
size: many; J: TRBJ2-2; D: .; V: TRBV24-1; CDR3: CATSDLQGRPEAGELFF; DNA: TGTGCCACCAGTGATTTGCAAGGTCGGCCTGAAGCCGGGGAGCTGTTTTTT
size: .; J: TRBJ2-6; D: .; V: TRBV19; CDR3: CASSTQGSGANVLTF; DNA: TGTGCCAGTAGTACCCAAGGGTCTGGGGCCAACGTCCTGACTTTC
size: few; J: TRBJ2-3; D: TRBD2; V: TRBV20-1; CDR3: CSAREAGPDTQYF; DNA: TGCAGTGCTAGAGAAGCGGGGCCAGATACGCAGTATTTT
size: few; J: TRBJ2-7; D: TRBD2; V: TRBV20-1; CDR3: CSAIRGGAQYEQYF; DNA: TGCAGTGCTATTCGGGGGGGGGCGCAGTACGAGCAGTACTTC
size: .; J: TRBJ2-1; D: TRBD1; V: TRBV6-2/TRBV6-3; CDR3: CASRSYGTGVWTNEQFF; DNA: TGTGCCAGCAGATCATACGGGACAGGGGTCTGGACGAATGAGCAGTTCTTC
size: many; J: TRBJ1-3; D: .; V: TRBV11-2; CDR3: CASSLSSGNTIYF; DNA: TGTGCCAGCAGCTTAAGCTCTGGAAACACCATATATTTT
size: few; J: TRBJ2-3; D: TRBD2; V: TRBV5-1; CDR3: CASSLAAGLAGDTQYF; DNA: TGCGCCAGCAGCTTGGCAGCTGGACTAGCGGGAGATACGCAGTATTTT
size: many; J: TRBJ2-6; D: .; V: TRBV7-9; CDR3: CASSLHSGANVLTF; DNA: TGTGCCAGCAGCTTACACTCTGGGGCCAACGTCCTGACTTTC
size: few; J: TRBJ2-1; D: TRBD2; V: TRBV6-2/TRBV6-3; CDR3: CASSSTSGGADNEQFF; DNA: TGTGCCAGCAGTAGTACTAGCGGGGGGGCGGACAATGAGCAGTTCTTC
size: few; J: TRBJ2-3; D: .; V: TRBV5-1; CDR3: CASSLAGVSASDTQYF; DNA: TGCGCCAGCAGCTTGGCCGGGGTCTCCGCTTCAGATACGCAGTATTTT
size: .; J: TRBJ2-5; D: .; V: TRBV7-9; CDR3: CAIAPGTSQETQYF; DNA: TGTGCCATCGCCCCTGGGACCTCCCAAGAGACCCAGTACTTC
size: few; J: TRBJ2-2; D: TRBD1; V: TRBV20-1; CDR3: CSAGRGIGELFF; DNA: TGCAGTGCGGGCAGGGGGATCGGGGAGCTGTTTTTT
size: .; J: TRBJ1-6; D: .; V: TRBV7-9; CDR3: CASSPLGSNSPLHF; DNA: TGTGCCAGCAGCCCCCTAGGGTCTAATTCACCCCTCCACTTT
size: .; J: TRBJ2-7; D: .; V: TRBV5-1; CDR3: CASSLATGRAYEQYF; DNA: TGCGCCAGCAGCTTGGCTACAGGCAGAGCCTACGAGCAGTACTTC